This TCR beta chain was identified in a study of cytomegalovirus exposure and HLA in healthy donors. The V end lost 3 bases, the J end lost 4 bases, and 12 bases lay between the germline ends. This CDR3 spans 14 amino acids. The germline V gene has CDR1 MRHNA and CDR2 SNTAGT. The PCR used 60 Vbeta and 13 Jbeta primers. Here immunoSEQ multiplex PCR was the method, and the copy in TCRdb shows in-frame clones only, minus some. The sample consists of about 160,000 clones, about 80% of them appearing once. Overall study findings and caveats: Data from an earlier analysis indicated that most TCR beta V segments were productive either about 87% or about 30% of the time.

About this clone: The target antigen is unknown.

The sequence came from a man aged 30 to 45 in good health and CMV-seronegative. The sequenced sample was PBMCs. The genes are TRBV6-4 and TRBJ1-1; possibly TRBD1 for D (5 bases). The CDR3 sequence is CASSEAGGITEAFF. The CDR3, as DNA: TGTGCCAGCAGTGAGGCGGGGGGGATCACTGAAGCTTTCTTT.